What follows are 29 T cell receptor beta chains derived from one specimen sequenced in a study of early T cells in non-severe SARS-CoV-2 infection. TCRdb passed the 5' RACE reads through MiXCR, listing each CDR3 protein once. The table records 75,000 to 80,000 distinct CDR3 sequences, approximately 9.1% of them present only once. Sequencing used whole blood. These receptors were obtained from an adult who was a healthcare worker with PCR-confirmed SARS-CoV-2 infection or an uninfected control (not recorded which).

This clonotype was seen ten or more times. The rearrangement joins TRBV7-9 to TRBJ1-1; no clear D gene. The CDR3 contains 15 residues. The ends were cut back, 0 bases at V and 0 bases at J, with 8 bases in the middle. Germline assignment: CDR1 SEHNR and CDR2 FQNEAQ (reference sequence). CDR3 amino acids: CASSLARELNTEAFF. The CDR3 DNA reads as TGTGCCAGCAGCTTAGCGAGGGAGTTGAACACTGAAGCTTTCTTT.

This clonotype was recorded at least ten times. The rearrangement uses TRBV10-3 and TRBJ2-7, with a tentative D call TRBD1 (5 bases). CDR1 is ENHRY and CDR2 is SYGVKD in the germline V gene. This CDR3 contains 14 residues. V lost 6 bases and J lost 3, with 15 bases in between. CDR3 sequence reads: CAISVGQLFYEQYF. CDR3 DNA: TGTGCCATCAGCGTTGGACAACTGTTCTACGAGCAGTACTTC.

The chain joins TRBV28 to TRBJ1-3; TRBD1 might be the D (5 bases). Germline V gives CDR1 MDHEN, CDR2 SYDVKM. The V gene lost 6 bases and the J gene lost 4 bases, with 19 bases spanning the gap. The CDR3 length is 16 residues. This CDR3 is CASSSPGGASGNTIYF. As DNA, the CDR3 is TGTGCCAGCAGCTCACCCGGAGGGGCCAGCGGAAACACCATATATTTT.

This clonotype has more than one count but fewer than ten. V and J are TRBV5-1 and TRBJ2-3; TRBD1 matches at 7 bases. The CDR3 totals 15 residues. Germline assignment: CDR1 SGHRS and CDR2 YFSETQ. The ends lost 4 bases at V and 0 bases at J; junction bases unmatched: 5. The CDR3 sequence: CASSAQGFSTDTQYF. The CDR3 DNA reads TGCGCCAGCAGCGCACAGGGGTTTAGCACAGATACGCAGTATTTT.

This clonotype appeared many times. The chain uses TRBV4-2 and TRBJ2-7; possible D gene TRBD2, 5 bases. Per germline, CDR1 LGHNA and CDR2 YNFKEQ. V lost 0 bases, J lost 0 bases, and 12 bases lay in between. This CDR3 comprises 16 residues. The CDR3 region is CASSQEGGWGSYEQYF. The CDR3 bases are TGTGCCAGCAGCCAAGAGGGCGGGTGGGGCTCCTACGAGCAGTACTTC.

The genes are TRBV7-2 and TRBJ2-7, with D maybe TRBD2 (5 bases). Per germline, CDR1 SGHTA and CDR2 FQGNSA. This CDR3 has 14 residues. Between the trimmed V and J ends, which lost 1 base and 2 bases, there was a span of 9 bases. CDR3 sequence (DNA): TGTGCCAGCAGCTTAGGACCGGAGGCCTACGAGCAGTACTTC. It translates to CASSLGPEAYEQYF.

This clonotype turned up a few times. DNA for the CDR3: TGTGCCAGCAGCTCCGGGAAAAACTACGAGCAGTACTTC. This codes for CASSSGKNYEQYF. The V gene is TRBV5-4, the J gene TRBJ2-7, with D tentatively TRBD2 (5 bases). Looked up from germline, CDR1 is SGHNT and CDR2 is YYREEE (reference sequence). CDR3 length equals 13 residues. V was shortened by 3 bases and J by 3 bases, with 10 bases between the two germline ends.

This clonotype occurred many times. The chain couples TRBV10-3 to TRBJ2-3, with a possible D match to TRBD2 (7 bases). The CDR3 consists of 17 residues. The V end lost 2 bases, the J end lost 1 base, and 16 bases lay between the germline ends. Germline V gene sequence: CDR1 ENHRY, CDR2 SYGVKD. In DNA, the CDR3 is TGTGCCATCAGTGAGACCGGGACGGGGGGCGGCACAGATACGCAGTATTTT. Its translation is CAISETGTGGGTDTQYF.

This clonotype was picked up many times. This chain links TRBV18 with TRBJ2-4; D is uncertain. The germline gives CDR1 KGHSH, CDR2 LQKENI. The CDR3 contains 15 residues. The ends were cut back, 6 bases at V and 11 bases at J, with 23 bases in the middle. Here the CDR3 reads CASSSGAAALWVQYF. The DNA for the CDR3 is TGTGCCAGCTCCAGTGGCGCCGCCGCGTTATGGGTTCAGTACTTC.

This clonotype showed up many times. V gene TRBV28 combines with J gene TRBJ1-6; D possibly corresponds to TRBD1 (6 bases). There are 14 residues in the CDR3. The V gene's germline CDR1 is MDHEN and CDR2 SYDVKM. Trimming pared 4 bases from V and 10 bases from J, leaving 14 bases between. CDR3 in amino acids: CASSYGGGRSPLHF. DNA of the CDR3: TGTGCCAGCAGTTACGGAGGGGGACGCTCACCCCTCCACTTT.

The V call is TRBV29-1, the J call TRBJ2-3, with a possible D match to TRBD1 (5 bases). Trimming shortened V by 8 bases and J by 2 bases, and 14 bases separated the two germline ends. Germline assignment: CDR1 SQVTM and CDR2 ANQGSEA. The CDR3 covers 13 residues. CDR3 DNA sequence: TGCAGCAAAACAGGCGGATCCACAGATACGCAGTATTTT. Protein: CSKTGGSTDTQYF.

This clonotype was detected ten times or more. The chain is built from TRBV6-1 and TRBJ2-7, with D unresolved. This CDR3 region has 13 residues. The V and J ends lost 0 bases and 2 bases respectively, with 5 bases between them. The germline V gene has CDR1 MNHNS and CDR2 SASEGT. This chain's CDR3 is CASSEARTYEQYF. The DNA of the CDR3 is TGTGCCAGCAGTGAAGCTAGGACCTACGAGCAGTACTTC.

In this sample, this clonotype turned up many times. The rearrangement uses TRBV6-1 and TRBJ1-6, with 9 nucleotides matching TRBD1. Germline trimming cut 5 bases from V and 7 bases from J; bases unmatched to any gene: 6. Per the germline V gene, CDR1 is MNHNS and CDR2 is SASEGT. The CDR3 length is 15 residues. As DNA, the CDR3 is TGTGCCAGCAGTATACGGGACAGGGAGAATTCACCCCTCCACTTT. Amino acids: CASSIRDRENSPLHF.

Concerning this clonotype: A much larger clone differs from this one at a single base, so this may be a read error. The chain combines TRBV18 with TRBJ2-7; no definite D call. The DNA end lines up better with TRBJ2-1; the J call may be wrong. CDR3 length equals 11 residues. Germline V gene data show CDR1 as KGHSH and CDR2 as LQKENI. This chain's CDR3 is CASSPRVEQFF. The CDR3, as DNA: TGTGCCAGCTCCCCTCGCGTGGAGCAGTTCTTC.

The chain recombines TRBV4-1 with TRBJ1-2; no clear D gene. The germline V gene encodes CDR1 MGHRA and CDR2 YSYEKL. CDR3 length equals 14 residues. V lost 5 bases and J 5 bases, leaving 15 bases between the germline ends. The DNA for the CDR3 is TGCGCCAGCAGCAACCGGGAGGGCTTTTATGGCTACACCTTC. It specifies CASSNREGFYGYTF.

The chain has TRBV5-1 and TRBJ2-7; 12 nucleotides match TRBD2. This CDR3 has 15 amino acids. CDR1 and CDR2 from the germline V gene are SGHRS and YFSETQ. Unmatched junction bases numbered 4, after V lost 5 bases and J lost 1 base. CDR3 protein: CASRTGTSGSYEQYF. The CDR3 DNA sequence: TGCGCCAGCAGGACAGGGACTAGCGGGTCCTACGAGCAGTACTTC.

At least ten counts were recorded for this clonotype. The CDR3 nucleotides read TGCAGTGCTTCCCCTACTAGCGGGTACTACAATGAGCAGTTCTTC. Amino acids: CSASPTSGYYNEQFF. The chain recombines TRBV20-1 with TRBJ2-1; 9 bases line up with TRBD2. The CDR3 runs 15 residues. Trimming cost V 5 bases and J 3 bases; bases outside gene matches: 8. In germline, CDR1 is DFQATT, CDR2 SNEGSKA (reference sequence).

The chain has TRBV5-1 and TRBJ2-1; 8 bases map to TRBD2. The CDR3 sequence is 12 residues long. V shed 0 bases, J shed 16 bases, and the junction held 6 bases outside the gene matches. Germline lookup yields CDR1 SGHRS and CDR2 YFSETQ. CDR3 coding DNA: TGCGCCAGCAGCTTGGAGCGGGGGCTCTGTTTCTTC. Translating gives CASSLERGLCFF.

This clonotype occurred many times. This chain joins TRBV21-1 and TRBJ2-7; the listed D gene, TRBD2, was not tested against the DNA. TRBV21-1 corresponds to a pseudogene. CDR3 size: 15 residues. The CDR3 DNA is TGTGCCAGCAGCAAAAAGACTAGCGGGGCCTACGAGCAGTACTTC. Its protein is CASSKKTSGAYEQYF.

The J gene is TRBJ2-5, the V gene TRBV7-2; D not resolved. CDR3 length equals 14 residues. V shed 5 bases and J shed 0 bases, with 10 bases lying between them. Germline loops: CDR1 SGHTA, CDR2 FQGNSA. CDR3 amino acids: CASSVERDQETQYF. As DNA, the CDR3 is TGTGCCAGCAGCGTAGAAAGGGACCAAGAGACCCAGTACTTC.

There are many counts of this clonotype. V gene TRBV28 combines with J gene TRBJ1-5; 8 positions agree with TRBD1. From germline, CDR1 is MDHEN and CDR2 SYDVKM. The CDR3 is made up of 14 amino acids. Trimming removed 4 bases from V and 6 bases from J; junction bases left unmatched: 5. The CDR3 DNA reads TGTGCCAGCAGTTCGCAGGGGGCACGTCAGCCCCAGCATTTT. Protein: CASSSQGARQPQHF.

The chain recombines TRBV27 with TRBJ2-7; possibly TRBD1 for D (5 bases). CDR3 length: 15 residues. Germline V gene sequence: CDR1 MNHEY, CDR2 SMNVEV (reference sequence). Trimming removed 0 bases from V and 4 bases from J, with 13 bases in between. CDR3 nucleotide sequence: TGTGCCAGCAGTTTATCGATTACAGGAACTTACGAGCAGTACTTC. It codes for CASSLSITGTYEQYF.

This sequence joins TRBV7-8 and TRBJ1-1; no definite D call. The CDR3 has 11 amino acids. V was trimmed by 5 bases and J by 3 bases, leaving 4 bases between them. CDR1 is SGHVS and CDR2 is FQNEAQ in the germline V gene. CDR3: CASSRDTEAFF. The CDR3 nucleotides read TGTGCCAGCAGCCGGGACACTGAAGCTTTCTTT.

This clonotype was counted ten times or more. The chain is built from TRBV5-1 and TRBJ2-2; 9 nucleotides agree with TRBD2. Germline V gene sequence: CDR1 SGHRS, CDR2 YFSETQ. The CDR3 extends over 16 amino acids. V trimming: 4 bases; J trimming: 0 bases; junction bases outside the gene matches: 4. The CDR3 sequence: CASSKSSGANTGELFF. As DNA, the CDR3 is TGCGCCAGCAGCAAGTCTAGCGGGGCGAACACCGGGGAGCTGTTTTTT.

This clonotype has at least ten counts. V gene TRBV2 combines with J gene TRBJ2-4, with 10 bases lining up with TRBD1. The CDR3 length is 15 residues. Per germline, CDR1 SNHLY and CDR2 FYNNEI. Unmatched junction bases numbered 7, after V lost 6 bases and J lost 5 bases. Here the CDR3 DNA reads TGTGCCAGCAGCTTGACAGGGGGCCTCCAAAACATTCAGTACTTC. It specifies CASSLTGGLQNIQYF.

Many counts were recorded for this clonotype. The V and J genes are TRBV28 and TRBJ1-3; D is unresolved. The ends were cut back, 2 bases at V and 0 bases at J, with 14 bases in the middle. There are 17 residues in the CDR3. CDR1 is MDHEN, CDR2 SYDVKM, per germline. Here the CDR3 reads CASSLLSPKNSGNTIYF. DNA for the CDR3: TGTGCCAGCAGTTTACTGAGCCCGAAGAACTCTGGAAACACCATATATTTT.

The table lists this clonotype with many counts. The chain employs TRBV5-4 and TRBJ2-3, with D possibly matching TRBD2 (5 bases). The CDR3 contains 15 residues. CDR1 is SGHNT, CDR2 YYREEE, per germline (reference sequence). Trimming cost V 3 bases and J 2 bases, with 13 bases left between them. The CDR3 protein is CASSSSPSNTDTQYF. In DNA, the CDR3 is TGTGCCAGCAGCTCTTCTCCTAGCAACACAGATACGCAGTATTTT.

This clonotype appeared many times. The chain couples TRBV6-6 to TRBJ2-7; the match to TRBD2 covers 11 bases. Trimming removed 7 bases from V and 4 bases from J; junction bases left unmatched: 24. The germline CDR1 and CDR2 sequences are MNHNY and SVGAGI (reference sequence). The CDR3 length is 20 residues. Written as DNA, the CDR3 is TGTGCCAGCACCTTCCTAGCGGGAGGTGCGATCCAACCTAACCTATACGAGCAGTACTTC. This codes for CASTFLAGGAIQPNLYEQYF.

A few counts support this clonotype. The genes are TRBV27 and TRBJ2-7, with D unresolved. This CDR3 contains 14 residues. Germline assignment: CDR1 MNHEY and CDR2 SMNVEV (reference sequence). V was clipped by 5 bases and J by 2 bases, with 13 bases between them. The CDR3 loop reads CASSPVGLPYEQYF. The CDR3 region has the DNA TGTGCCAGCAGTCCCGTCGGGCTTCCCTACGAGCAGTACTTC.